The T cell receptor (beta chain) under discussion was sequenced for a study of PD-1 blockade in classical Hodgkin lymphoma. This clone was seen just once. The antigen is unknown. General study results and limits: Any patient who commenced nivolumab under 1 year after ASCT was excluded. Differences between repertoires have undefined causes, possibly disease activity or prior therapy.

Stated time point: cycle 4 day 1 (C4D1), after more than five weeks of nivolumab. All trial patients relapsed after autologous stem cell transplantation. CD4+ T cells were purified from thawed PBMCs by negative selection. The CDR3 loop spans 15 amino acids. Per the germline V gene, CDR1 is SGHRS and CDR2 is YFSETQ. V was clipped by 4 bases and J by 5 bases; unmatched bases: 5. TCRdb's table, derived via immunoSEQ multiplex PCR, lists solely in-frame clones and lacks some. The repertoire holds under 15,000 clones, about 79% seen once, with around 0.84% in the top ten. The source material was CD4+ T cells from blood, sampled before the fourth cycle of nivolumab. The chain has TRBV5-1 and TRBJ2-3, with 12 bases lining up with TRBD2. The sequence was obtained from a human donor with classical Hodgkin lymphoma. The CDR3 region has the DNA TGCGCCAGCAGCGATGGGACTAGCGGGCAAGATACGCAGTATTTT. It specifies CASSDGTSGQDTQYF.